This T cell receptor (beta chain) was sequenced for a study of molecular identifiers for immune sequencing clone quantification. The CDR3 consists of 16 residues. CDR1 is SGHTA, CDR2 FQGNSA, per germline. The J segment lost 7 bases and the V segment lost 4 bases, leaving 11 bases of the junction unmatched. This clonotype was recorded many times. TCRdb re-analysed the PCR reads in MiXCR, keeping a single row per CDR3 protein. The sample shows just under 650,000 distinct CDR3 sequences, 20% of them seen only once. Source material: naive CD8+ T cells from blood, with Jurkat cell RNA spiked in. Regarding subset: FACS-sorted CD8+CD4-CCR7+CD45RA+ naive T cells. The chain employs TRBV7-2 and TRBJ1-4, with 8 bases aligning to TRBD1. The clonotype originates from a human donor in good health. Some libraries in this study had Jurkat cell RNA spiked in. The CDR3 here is CASSSTTGATGEKLFF. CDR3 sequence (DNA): TGTGCCAGCAGCTCCACGACAGGGGCCACGGGTGAAAAACTGTTTTTT.